Following are 14 T cell receptor beta chains from one sample sequenced in a study of blood T cell repertoires in COVID-19. The data were produced by immunoSEQ multiplex PCR, yet TCRdb's version contains in-frame clones alone and is incomplete. Of about 250,000 clones listed, approximately 86% were seen once; the top ten hold under 2%. Material for sequencing was PBMCs or T cells enriched from blood (not recorded which). These receptors were collected from a woman aged 50 to 60 who had recovered from COVID-19.

This chain links TRBV12-3 or TRBV12-4 with TRBJ1-2; D is undetermined. The V gene lost 2 bases and the J gene lost 4 bases, with 5 bases spanning the gap. This CDR3 comprises 12 residues. CDR3 DNA sequence: TGTGCCAGCAGTTTAATCGGCTATGGCTACACCTTC. Translation gives CASSLIGYGYTF.

The CDR3 region is CASRTSGTNYGYTF. The CDR3 DNA reads as TGTGCCAGCAGAACTTCAGGGACTAACTATGGCTACACCTTC. The chain employs TRBV7-6 and TRBJ1-2; D possibly corresponds to TRBD1 (5 bases). This CDR3 comprises 14 residues. The germline CDR1 and CDR2 sequences are SGHVS and FNYEAQ. V was clipped by 6 bases and J by 0 bases, with 11 bases between them.

This chain uses TRBV4-3 with TRBJ1-2, with 12 bases lining up with TRBD1. V lost 3 bases, J lost 4 bases, and 6 bases stayed unmatched. Germline values: CDR1 LGHNA, CDR2 YSLEER. There are 16 residues in the CDR3. The CDR3 is CASSHTGTGGLYGYTF. The CDR3 coding sequence is TGCGCCAGCAGCCACACCGGGACAGGGGGCCTCTATGGCTACACCTTC.

The chain's CDR3 is CAWSVVGAGELFF. CDR3 in DNA: TGTGCCTGGAGTGTCGTAGGGGCCGGGGAGCTGTTTTTT. The chain uses TRBV30 and TRBJ2-2, with TRBD1 as a possible D gene (5 bases). Trimming cost V 0 bases and J 6 bases, with 8 bases left between them. The length of the CDR3 is 13 residues. Looked up from germline, CDR1 is GTSNPN and CDR2 is SVGIG (reference sequence).

V gene TRBV15 combines with J gene TRBJ2-3; D is uncertain. Trimming took 0 bases from V and 0 from J, leaving 16 bases between them. The V gene's germline CDR1 is LNHNV and CDR2 YYDKDF (reference sequence). This CDR3 contains 18 residues. The CDR3 spells CATSRDKVGRTSTDTQYF. The CDR3 region has the DNA TGTGCCACCAGCAGAGATAAGGTGGGCAGAACTAGCACAGATACGCAGTATTTT. The variable domain in full, completed from reference TRBV15 and TRBJ2-3, reads DAMVIQNPRYQVTQFGKPVTLSCSQTLNHNVMYWYQQKSSQAPKLLFHYYDKDFNNEADTPDNFQSRRPNTSFCFLDIRSPGLGDTAMYLCATSRDKVGRTSTDTQYFGPGTRLTVL.

This clone has just a few counts. The chain employs TRBV27 and TRBJ2-1, with D possibly being TRBD2 (6 bases). Germline assignment: CDR1 MNHEY and CDR2 SMNVEV (reference sequence). The CDR3 loop spans 15 amino acids. V shed 5 bases and J shed 2 bases, with 13 bases lying between them. DNA for the CDR3: TGTGCCAGCAGTCCGGGGGATGGGACCTACAATGAGCAGTTCTTC. Amino acid sequence: CASSPGDGTYNEQFF.

This chain uses TRBV19 with TRBJ2-3; weak D call: TRBD2 (5 bases). The CDR3 length is 16 residues. V shed 5 bases and J shed 0 bases, with 15 bases lying between them. Germline V gene data show CDR1 as LNHDA and CDR2 as SQIVND (reference sequence). The CDR3 spells CASSSFSAVSTDTQYF. DNA for the CDR3: TGTGCCAGTAGTTCTTTTAGCGCCGTTAGCACAGATACGCAGTATTTT.

This clone was picked up one time. This chain links TRBV2 with TRBJ2-1; a weak D match, TRBD2 (5 bases). Germline CDR1 reads SNHLY; CDR2 reads FYNNEI. V shed 4 bases and J shed 9 bases, with 7 bases lying between them. There are 11 residues in the CDR3. DNA for the CDR3: TGTGCCAGCAGTGTAGCGAGTGAGCAGTTCTTC. Protein product: CASSVASEQFF.

The chain uses TRBV9 and TRBJ2-1; TRBD2 matches at 13 bases. The CDR3 consists of 19 residues. From germline, CDR1 is SGDLS and CDR2 YYNGEE. V gave up 3 bases and J gave up 4 bases; unmatched junction bases: 13. The CDR3 bases are TGTGCCAGCAGCGAGAGAGCCGGGACTAGCGGGATAAAGTACAATGAGCAGTTCTTC. This translates into CASSERAGTSGIKYNEQFF. Looking up the rest from reference TRBV9 and TRBJ2-1 gives the full variable domain: DSGVTQTPKHLITATGQRVTLRCSPRSGDLSVYWYQQSLDQGLQFLIQYYNGEERAKGNILERFSAQQFPDLHSELNLSSLELGDSALYFCASSERAGTSGIKYNEQFFGPGTRLTVL.

The chain couples TRBV28 to TRBJ1-2; 9 bases fit TRBD1. Unmatched junction bases numbered 8, after V lost 5 bases and J lost 4 bases. This CDR3 is 15 amino acids long. CDR1 and CDR2 from the germline V gene are MDHEN and SYDVKM. CDR3 DNA sequence: TGTGCCAGCAGTAAACCGGGACAGGGTTTCTATGGCTACACCTTC. This encodes CASSKPGQGFYGYTF.

As DNA, the CDR3 is TGTGCTAGTGGGCTGGGTGGGGCGACTGGAAACACCATATATTTT. Its protein is CASGLGGATGNTIYF. This rearrangement joins TRBV12-5 to TRBJ1-3; D may be TRBD1 (5 bases). The germline V gene encodes CDR1 LGHNT and CDR2 FRNRAP. The V end lost 6 bases, the J end lost 2 bases, and 14 bases lay between the germline ends. CDR3 length: 15 amino acids.

This rearrangement joins TRBV6-1 to TRBJ2-5; 15 bases line up with TRBD2. The CDR3 runs 18 residues. CDR1 and CDR2 from the germline V gene are MNHNS and SASEGT. V was clipped by 3 bases and J by 0 bases; unmatched bases: 5. The CDR3 DNA reads as TGTGCCAGCAGTGAGCGGACTAGCGGGAGGGAGTACCAAGAGACCCAGTACTTC. Translation gives CASSERTSGREYQETQYF.

This clone appeared once. The V call is TRBV28, the J call TRBJ1-1; weak D call: TRBD1 (5 bases). This CDR3 has 11 amino acids. Germline-derived CDR1 and CDR2 are MDHEN and SYDVKM. The V gene lost 8 bases and the J gene lost 10 bases, with 14 bases spanning the gap. The CDR3 DNA reads TGTGCCAGCTCGCCGGACATTGGAGCTTTCTTT. Translating it yields CASSPDIGAFF. The full variable domain, in which reference TRBV28 and TRBJ1-1 provide the parts outside the CDR3, is DVKVTQSSRYLVKRTGEKVFLECVQDMDHENMFWYRQDPGLGLRLIYFSYDVKMKEKGDIPEGYSVSREKKERFSLILESASTNQTSMYLCASSPDIGAFFGQGTRLTVV.

V and J are TRBV7-6 and TRBJ2-1; 8 bases agree with TRBD2. The V and J ends lost 2 bases and 5 bases, in that order; junction bases with no gene match: 5. The CDR3 consists of 15 residues. Germline values: CDR1 SGHVS, CDR2 FNYEAQ. CDR3 DNA: TGTGCCAGCAGCTTAAGACTAGCGAAAAACAATGAGCAGTTCTTC. It encodes CASSLRLAKNNEQFF.